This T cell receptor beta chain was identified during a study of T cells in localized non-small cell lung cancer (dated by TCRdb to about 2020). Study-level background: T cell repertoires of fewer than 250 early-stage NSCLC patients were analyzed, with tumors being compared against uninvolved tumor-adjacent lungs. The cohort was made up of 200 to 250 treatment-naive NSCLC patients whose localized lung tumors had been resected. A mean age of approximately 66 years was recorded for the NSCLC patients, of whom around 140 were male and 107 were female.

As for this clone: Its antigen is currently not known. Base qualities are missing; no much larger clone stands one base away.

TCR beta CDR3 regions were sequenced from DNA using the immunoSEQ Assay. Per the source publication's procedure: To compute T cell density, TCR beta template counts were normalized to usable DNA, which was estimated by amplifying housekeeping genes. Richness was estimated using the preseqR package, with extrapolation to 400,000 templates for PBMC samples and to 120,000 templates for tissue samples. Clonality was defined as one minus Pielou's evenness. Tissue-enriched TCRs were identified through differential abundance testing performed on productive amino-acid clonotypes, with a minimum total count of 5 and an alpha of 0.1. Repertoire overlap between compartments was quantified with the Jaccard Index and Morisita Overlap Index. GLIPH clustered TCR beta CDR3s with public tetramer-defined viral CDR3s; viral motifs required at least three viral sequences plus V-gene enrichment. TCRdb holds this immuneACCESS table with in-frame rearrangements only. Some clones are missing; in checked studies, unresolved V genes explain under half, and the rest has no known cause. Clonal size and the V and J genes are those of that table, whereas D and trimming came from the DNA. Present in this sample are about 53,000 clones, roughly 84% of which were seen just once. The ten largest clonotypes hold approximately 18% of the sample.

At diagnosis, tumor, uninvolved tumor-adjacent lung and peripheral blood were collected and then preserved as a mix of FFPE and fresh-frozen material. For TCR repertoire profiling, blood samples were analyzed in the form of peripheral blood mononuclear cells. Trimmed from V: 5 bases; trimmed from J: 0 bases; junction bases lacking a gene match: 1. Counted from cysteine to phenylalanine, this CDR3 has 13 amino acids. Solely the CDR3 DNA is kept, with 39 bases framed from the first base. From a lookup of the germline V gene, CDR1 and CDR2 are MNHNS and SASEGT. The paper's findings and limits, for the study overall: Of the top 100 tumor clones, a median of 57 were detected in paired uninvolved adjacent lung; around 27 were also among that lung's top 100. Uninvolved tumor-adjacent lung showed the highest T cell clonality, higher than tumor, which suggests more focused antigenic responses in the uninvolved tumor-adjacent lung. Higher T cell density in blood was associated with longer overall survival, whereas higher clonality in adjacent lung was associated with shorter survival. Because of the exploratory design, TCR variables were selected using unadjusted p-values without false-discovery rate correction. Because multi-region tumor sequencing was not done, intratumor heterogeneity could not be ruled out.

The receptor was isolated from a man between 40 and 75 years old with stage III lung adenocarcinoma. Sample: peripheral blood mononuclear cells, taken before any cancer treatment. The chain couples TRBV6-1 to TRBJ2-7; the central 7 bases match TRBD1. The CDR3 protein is CASSRTGSYEQYF. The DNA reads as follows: TGTGCCAGCAGTCGGACAGGCTCCTACGAGCAGTACTTC.